This TCR beta chain derives from a study of blood T cell repertoires in COVID-19. Study overall: Some COVID-19 samples were acute and others convalescent; all came from the United States, Italy and Spain. Nucleic acid was either cDNA or gDNA, and it came from T cells, B-cell-depleted T cells, or PBMCs.

The CDR3 runs 15 residues. Trimming took 5 bases from V and 3 from J, leaving 17 bases between them. Germline V gives CDR1 SGHRS, CDR2 YFSETQ. In the study's own analysis: By means of reference gene primer amplification, nucleated cell counts were estimated. Measured with immunoSEQ multiplex PCR; TCRdb has only the in-frame clones, and not every one. Clone size and V and J calls were adopted from that table, with D and trimming inferred from the DNA. Here the sample spans roughly 100,000 clones, about nine tenths being singletons. The sequencing input was peripheral blood. The receptor was isolated from a man aged 18 to 29 with acute or convalescent COVID-19. This rearrangement joins TRBV5-1 to TRBJ1-2; no clear D gene. CDR3 protein: CASSPGADIYYGYTF. CDR3 DNA sequence: TGCGCCAGCAGTCCCGGTGCCGACATATACTATGGCTACACCTTC.